This TCR beta chain was retrieved from a study of cytomegalovirus exposure and HLA in healthy donors. On this clone itself: Its antigen is currently unknown.

Findings of the study overall: A list of 150 or so TCR beta chains associated with cytomegalovirus was given. It was found in a later analysis that first-cohort TCR clusters tended to co-occur in the 100 to 150 validation repertoires. In vitro experiments confirmed that three CMV-associated chains were specific for CMV antigens. Whilst most TCR sequences proved rare, a subset of public TCRs occurred across many donors.

This CDR3 is 16 amino acids long. The V and J ends lost 2 bases and 2 bases, in that order; junction bases with no gene match: 7. Germline CDR1 is MGHRA and CDR2 is YSYEKL. The table came from immunoSEQ multiplex PCR; TCRdb's copy has only in-frame clones and leaves some out. Of tens of thousands of clones in the sample, around 94% were seen once. The specimen sequenced was PBMCs. This chain connects TRBV4-1 to TRBJ2-5; 8 bases align to TRBD2. The sequence derives from a young woman in good health and CMV-seronegative. The CDR3 spells CASSQLAGGAQETQYF. Written as DNA, the CDR3 is TGCGCCAGCAGCCAACTCGCCGGGGGGGCTCAAGAGACCCAGTACTTC.